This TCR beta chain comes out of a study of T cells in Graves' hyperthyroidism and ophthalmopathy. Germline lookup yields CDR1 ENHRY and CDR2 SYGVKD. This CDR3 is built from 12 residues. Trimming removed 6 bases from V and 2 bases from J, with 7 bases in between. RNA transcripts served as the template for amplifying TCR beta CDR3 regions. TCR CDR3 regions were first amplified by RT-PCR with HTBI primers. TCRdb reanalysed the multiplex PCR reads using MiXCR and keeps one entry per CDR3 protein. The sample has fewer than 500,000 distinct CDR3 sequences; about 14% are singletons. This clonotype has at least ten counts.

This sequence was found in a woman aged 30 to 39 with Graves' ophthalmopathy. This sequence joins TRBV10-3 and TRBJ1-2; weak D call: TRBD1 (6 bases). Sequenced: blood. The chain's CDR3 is CAIRGQNYGYTF. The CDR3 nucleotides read TGTGCCATCAGAGGACAGAACTATGGCTACACCTTC.